The clone carrying this TCR beta chain has a handful of counts. This library used roughly 0.4 ug RNA and molecular barcoded adaptors spanning alpha/delta and beta/gamma chains. TCRdb itself ran the reads through MiXCR, one entry per CDR3 protein. In the table there are tens of thousands of distinct CDR3 sequences, more than 20% of which are singletons. Germline CDR1 is MNHNS and CDR2 is SASEGT. Trimming took 6 bases from V and 8 from J, leaving 13 bases between them. The CDR3 sequence is 13 residues long. This specimen belongs to a study of read filtering for tumor transcriptome and immune sequencing. Study as a whole: Transcriptome libraries were built from DNase-treated RNA.

Sequencing input: a population of CD138-negative cells sorted from bone marrow. The V gene is TRBV6-1, the J gene TRBJ2-2, with D unclear. The receptor was derived from a donor aged 40 or older with multiple myeloma. The CDR3 region is CASSEIVLGELFF. The CDR3 bases are TGTGCCAGCAGCGAAATTGTATTAGGGGAGCTGTTTTTT.